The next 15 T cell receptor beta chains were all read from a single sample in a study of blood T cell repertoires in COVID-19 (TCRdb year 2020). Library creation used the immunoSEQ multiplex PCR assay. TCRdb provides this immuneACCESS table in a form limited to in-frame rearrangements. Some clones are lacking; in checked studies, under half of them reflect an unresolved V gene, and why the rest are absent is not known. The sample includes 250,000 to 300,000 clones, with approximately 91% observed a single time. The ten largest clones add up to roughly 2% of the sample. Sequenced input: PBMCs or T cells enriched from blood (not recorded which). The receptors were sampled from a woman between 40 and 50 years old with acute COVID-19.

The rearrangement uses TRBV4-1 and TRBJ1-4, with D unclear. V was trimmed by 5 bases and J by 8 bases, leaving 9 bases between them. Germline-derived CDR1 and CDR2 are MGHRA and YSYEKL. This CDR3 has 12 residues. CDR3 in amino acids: CASSGQMEKLFF. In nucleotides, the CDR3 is TGCGCCAGCAGCGGGCAGATGGAAAAACTGTTTTTT.

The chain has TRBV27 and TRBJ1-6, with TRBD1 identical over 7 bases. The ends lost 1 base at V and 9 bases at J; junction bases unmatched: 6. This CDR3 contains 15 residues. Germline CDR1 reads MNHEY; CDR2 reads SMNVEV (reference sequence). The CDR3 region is CASSLYPGTASPLHF. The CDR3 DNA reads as TGTGCCAGCAGTTTATACCCAGGGACAGCTTCACCCCTCCACTTT.

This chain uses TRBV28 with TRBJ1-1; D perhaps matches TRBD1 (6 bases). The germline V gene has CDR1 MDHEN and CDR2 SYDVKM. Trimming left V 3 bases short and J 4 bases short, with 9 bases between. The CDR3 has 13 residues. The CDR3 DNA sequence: TGTGCCAGCAGTTTCAGGGGCATCACTGAAGCTTTCTTT. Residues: CASSFRGITEAFF. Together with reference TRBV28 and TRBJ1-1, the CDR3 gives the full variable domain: DVKVTQSSRYLVKRTGEKVFLECVQDMDHENMFWYRQDPGLGLRLIYFSYDVKMKEKGDIPEGYSVSREKKERFSLILESASTNQTSMYLCASSFRGITEAFFGQGTRLTVV.

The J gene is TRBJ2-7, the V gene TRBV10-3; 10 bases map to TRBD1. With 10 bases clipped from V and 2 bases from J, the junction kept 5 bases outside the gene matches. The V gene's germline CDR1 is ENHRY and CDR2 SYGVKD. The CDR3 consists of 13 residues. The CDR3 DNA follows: TGTGCCACCAGGGACAGGGGCCCCTACGAGCAGTACTTC. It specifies CATRDRGPYEQYF.

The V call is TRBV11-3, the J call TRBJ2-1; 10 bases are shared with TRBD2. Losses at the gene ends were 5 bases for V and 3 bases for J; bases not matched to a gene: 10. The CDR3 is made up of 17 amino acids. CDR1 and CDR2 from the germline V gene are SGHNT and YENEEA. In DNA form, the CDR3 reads TGTGCCAGCAGCGAACGACGGACTAGCGGAGGCTACAATGAGCAGTTCTTC. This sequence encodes CASSERRTSGGYNEQFF.

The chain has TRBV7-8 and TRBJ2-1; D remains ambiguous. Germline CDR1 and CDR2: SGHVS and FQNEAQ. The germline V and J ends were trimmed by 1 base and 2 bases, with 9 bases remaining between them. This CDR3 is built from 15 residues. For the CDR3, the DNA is TGTGCCAGCAGCTTAGAGCGTCACACCTACAATGAGCAGTTCTTC. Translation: CASSLERHTYNEQFF. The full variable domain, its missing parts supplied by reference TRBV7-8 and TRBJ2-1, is GAGVSQSPRYKVAKRGQDVALRCDPISGHVSLFWYQQALGQGPEFLTYFQNEAQLDKSGLPSDRFFAERPEGSVSTLKIQRTQQEDSAVYLCASSLERHTYNEQFFGPGTRLTVL.

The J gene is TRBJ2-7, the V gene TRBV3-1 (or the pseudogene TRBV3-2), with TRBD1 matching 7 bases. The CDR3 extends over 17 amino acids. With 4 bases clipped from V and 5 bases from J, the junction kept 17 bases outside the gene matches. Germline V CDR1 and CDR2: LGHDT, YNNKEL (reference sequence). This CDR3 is CASSRELIIQGRHEQYF. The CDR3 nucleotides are TGTGCCAGCAGCCGCGAACTGATTATACAGGGGCGACACGAGCAGTACTTC.

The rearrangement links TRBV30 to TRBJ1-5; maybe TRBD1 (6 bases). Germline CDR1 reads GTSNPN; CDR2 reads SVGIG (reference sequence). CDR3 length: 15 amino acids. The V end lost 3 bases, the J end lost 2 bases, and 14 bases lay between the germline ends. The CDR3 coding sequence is TGTGCCTGGAGGAAAACAGGGTCTGGCAATCAGCCCCAGCATTTT. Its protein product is CAWRKTGSGNQPQHF.

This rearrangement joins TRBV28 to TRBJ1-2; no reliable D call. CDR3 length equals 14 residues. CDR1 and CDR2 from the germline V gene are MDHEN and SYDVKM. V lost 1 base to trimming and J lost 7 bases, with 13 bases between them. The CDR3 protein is CASSLLRSLGGYTF. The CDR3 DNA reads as TGTGCCAGCAGTTTATTAAGGAGCCTTGGTGGCTACACCTTC.

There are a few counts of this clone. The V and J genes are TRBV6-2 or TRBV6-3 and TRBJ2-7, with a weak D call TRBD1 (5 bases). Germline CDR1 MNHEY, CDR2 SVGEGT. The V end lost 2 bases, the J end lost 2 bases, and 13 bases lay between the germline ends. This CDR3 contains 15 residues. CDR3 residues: CASSYVGRAAYEQYF. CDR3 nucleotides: TGTGCCAGCAGTTACGTCGGCAGGGCAGCCTACGAGCAGTACTTC.

CDR3 amino acids: CASSPPLGVDTEAFF. The CDR3, as DNA: TGTGCCAGCAGCCCCCCATTGGGAGTGGACACTGAAGCTTTCTTT. This rearrangement joins TRBV7-9 to TRBJ1-1; D gene uncertain. The germline V and J ends were trimmed by 5 bases and 3 bases, with 16 bases remaining between them. From germline, CDR1 is SEHNR and CDR2 FQNEAQ (reference sequence). The CDR3 is 15 amino acids.

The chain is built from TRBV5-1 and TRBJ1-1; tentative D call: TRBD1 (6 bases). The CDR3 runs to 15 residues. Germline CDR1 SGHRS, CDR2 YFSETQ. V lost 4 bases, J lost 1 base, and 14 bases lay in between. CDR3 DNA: TGCGCCAGCAGCACTCGAGGGGGTTCGAACACTGAAGCTTTCTTT. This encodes CASSTRGGSNTEAFF.

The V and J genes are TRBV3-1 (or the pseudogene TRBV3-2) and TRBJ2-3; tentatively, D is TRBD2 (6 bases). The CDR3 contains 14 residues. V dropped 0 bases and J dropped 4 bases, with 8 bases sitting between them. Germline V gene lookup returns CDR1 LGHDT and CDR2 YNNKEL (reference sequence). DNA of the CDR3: TGTGCCAGCAGCCAAGAGGAGGGAGCAGATACGCAGTATTTT. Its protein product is CASSQEEGADTQYF.

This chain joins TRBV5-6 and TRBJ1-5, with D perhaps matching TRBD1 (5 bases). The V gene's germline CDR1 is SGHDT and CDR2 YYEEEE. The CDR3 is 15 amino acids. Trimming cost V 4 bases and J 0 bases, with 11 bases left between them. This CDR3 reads CASSSGQGSNQPQHF. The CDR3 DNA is TGTGCCAGCAGCAGTGGACAAGGTAGCAATCAGCCCCAGCATTTT.

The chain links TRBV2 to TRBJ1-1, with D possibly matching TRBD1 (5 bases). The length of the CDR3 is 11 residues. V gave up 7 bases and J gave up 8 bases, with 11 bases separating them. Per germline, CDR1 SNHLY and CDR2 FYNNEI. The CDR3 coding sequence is TGTGCCAGCACCCCGACAGTCGAAGCTTTCTTT. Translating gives CASTPTVEAFF.